This paragraph covers one T cell receptor (beta chain) sequence. Its matching antigen is unknown. Primers for the PCR totalled 60 Vbeta and 13 Jbeta. Clones were read by immunoSEQ multiplex PCR, and TCRdb kept only the in-frame ones, dropping some. The data show 200,000 to 250,000 clones, 70% to 90% seen once. The data were obtained in a study of cytomegalovirus exposure and HLA in healthy donors. The CDR3 covers 16 residues. V lost 3 bases to trimming and J lost 5 bases; unmatched junction nucleotides: 8. Germline V gene data show CDR1 as MDHEN and CDR2 as SYDVKM. General observations from the study: About 87% or about 30% of the time was how often most TCR beta V segments were productive, according to an earlier analysis.

Sample: PBMCs. This clonotype originated in a man younger than 40 in good health and CMV-seronegative. V gene TRBV28 combines with J gene TRBJ1-1, with 11 bases identical to TRBD1. CDR3 sequence reads: CASSFQDRGRGTEAFF. CDR3 nucleotide sequence: TGTGCCAGCAGTTTCCAGGACAGGGGGCGAGGTACTGAAGCTTTCTTT.